This T cell receptor beta chain was sequenced for a study of T-cell reconstitution after alpha-beta-depleted transplantation in children. This sample's TCRbeta library carried unique molecular identifier barcodes. TCRdb redid the calling of the PCR reads with MiXCR, one entry per CDR3 protein. Among approximately 400,000 distinct CDR3 sequences, about a tenth were seen once, and the ten largest hold 4.5% to 7%. Germline loops: CDR1 LNHNV, CDR2 YYDKDF (reference sequence). The CDR3 consists of 16 residues. J gave up 1 base and V 4 bases, and 3 bases lay outside the gene matches. The chain has TRBV15 and TRBJ2-3; 12 nucleotides line up with TRBD2. The material was PBMCs from the stem cell graft donor, obtained from the stem cell graft. The origin of this receptor is a human donor who donated a stem cell graft to a child with acute myeloid leukemia. CDR3 sequence: CATSTPSGGGTDTQYF. Written as DNA, the CDR3 is TGTGCCACCAGCACCCCTAGCGGGGGGGGCACAGATACGCAGTATTTT.